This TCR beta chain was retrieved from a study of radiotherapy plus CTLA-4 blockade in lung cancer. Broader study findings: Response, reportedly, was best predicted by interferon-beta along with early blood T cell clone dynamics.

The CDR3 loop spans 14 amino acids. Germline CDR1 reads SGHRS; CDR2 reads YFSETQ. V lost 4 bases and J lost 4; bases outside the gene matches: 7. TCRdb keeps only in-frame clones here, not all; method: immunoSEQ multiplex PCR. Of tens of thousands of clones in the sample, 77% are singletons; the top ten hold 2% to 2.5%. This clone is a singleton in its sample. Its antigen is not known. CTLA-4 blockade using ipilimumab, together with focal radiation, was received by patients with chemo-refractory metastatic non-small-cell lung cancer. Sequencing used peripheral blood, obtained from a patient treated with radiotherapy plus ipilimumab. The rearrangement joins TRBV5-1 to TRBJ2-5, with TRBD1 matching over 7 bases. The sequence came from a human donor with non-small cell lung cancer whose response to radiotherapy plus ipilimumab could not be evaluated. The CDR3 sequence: CASSPTGAGETQYF. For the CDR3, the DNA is TGCGCCAGCAGCCCCACAGGGGCGGGAGAGACCCAGTACTTC.